This is a list of T cell receptor beta chains from one sample in a study of PD-1 blockade in classical Hodgkin lymphoma. Measured with immunoSEQ multiplex PCR; TCRdb has only the in-frame clones, and not every one. The table has about 12,000 clones, around 90% seen once. The sequencing here drew on peripheral blood mononuclear cells (PBMCs), taken at baseline. The source is a human donor with classical Hodgkin lymphoma. Both conserved end residues are part of each CDR3. A D gene is named only where the DNA matches it firmly. The size field is filled for only some rows; it gives once, few, many or a size class.

j_gene: TRBJ2-7; d_gene: .; v_gene: TRBV5-1; abundance: .; CDR3nt: TGCGCCAGCAGCTTGCAGGGCTCCTACGAGCAGTACTTC; CDR3aa: CASSLQGSYEQYF
j_gene: TRBJ2-2; d_gene: .; v_gene: TRBV7-6; abundance: .; CDR3nt: TGTGCCAGCAGTTCCACAGGCGGATCGAACACCGGGGAGCTGTTTTTT; CDR3aa: CASSSTGGSNTGELFF
j_gene: TRBJ1-1; d_gene: .; v_gene: TRBV7-8; abundance: .; CDR3nt: TGTGCCAGCAGCCCGCCGGGGTCTCATGAAGCTTTCTTT; CDR3aa: CASSPPGSHEAFF
j_gene: TRBJ2-7; d_gene: .; v_gene: TRBV5-1; abundance: .; CDR3nt: TGCGCCAGCAGCTTGGACACCGGCTACGAGCAGTACTTC; CDR3aa: CASSLDTGYEQYF
j_gene: TRBJ1-6; d_gene: TRBD1; v_gene: TRBV2; abundance: .; CDR3nt: TGTGCCAGCAGTCTCAGACAGGGACTTAATTCACCCCTCCACTTT; CDR3aa: CASSLRQGLNSPLHF
j_gene: TRBJ2-3; d_gene: TRBD2; v_gene: TRBV18; abundance: .; CDR3nt: TGTGCCAGCTCACGCACCTCTAGCGGGGCAACAGATACGCAGTATTTT; CDR3aa: CASSRTSSGATDTQYF
j_gene: TRBJ2-5; d_gene: .; v_gene: TRBV6-6; abundance: .; CDR3nt: TGTGCCAGCAGCGACCGACTAGTTCAAGAGACCCAGTACTTC; CDR3aa: CASSDRLVQETQYF
j_gene: TRBJ1-2; d_gene: .; v_gene: TRBV7-9; abundance: .; CDR3nt: TGTGCCAGCAGTTTGCCCCGCACGGGGGGCGATGGCTACACCTTC; CDR3aa: CASSLPRTGGDGYTF
j_gene: TRBJ1-1; d_gene: .; v_gene: TRBV5-6; abundance: .; CDR3nt: TGTGCCAGCAGCTTGGCTGTAGGCTGGAACACTGAAGCTTTCTTT; CDR3aa: CASSLAVGWNTEAFF
j_gene: TRBJ2-7; d_gene: TRBD1; v_gene: TRBV5-1; abundance: .; CDR3nt: TGCGCCAGCAGCTCACAGGGGATTCGGACCTACGAGCAGTACTTC; CDR3aa: CASSSQGIRTYEQYF
j_gene: TRBJ1-5; d_gene: .; v_gene: TRBV18; abundance: .; CDR3nt: TGTGCCAGCTCAACGAAGGACAGTGATAGCAATCAGCCCCAGCATTTT; CDR3aa: CASSTKDSDSNQPQHF
j_gene: TRBJ2-3; d_gene: .; v_gene: TRBV6-6; abundance: .; CDR3nt: TGTGCCAGCAGAATCGCAGATACGCAGTATTTT; CDR3aa: CASRIADTQYF
j_gene: TRBJ1-5; d_gene: .; v_gene: TRBV6-1; abundance: .; CDR3nt: TGTGCCAGCAGTGGACCGCCCAATCAGCCCCAGCATTTT; CDR3aa: CASSGPPNQPQHF
j_gene: TRBJ2-6; d_gene: .; v_gene: TRBV4-2; abundance: few; CDR3nt: TGTGCCAGCAGCCAGTCGTCTGGGGCCAACGTCCTGACTTTC; CDR3aa: CASSQSSGANVLTF
j_gene: TRBJ1-2; d_gene: .; v_gene: TRBV5-1; abundance: .; CDR3nt: TGCGCCAGCAGCTTGGGGGTAAACTATGGCTACACCTTC; CDR3aa: CASSLGVNYGYTF
j_gene: TRBJ2-2; d_gene: TRBD2; v_gene: TRBV6-5; abundance: .; CDR3nt: TGTGCCAGCTTTTGGGGGAGGGGAGTCACCGGGGAGCTGTTTTTT; CDR3aa: CASFWGRGVTGELFF
j_gene: TRBJ1-1; d_gene: TRBD1; v_gene: TRBV7-9; abundance: .; CDR3nt: TGTGCCAGCAGCCATATGACAGGGGTTGTTGAAGCTTTCTTT; CDR3aa: CASSHMTGVVEAFF
j_gene: TRBJ2-7; d_gene: .; v_gene: TRBV5-1; abundance: .; CDR3nt: TGCGCCAGCAGCATCTCCGGGGTCATGGGAGAGCAGTACTTC; CDR3aa: CASSISGVMGEQYF
j_gene: TRBJ2-5; d_gene: .; v_gene: TRBV15; abundance: .; CDR3nt: TGTGCCACCAGCGCTCGAGAGGGGGAGACCCAGTACTTC; CDR3aa: CATSAREGETQYF
j_gene: TRBJ2-3; d_gene: .; v_gene: TRBV27; abundance: .; CDR3nt: TGTGCCAGCAGTTTATGGGTTGGGGGGACAGATACGCAGTATTTT; CDR3aa: CASSLWVGGTDTQYF
j_gene: TRBJ2-2; d_gene: .; v_gene: TRBV5-1; abundance: .; CDR3nt: TGCGCCAGCAGCTTGGCGACGGGGGAGAACACCGGGGAGCTGTTTTTT; CDR3aa: CASSLATGENTGELFF
j_gene: TRBJ1-1; d_gene: .; v_gene: TRBV29-1; abundance: .; CDR3nt: TGCAGCGTTGAGGTGGGAATCATGAACACTGAAGCTTTCTTT; CDR3aa: CSVEVGIMNTEAFF
j_gene: TRBJ1-1; d_gene: .; v_gene: TRBV7-9; abundance: .; CDR3nt: TGTGCCAGCAGCAACGACCGGGGTTCTGAAGCTTTCTTT; CDR3aa: CASSNDRGSEAFF
j_gene: TRBJ2-7; d_gene: .; v_gene: TRBV2; abundance: .; CDR3nt: TGTGCCAGCAGTGAAGCGCTTGGGATAGGCTCCTACGAGCAGTACTTC; CDR3aa: CASSEALGIGSYEQYF
j_gene: TRBJ2-2; d_gene: TRBD2; v_gene: TRBV5-1; abundance: .; CDR3nt: TGCGCCAGCAGTAGCGGGTCTGACACCGGGGAGCTGTTTTTT; CDR3aa: CASSSGSDTGELFF
j_gene: TRBJ2-1; d_gene: .; v_gene: TRBV4-1; abundance: .; CDR3nt: TGCGCCAGCAGCCAAGATTGGCGGGACTCCAACTACAATGAGCAGTTCTTC; CDR3aa: CASSQDWRDSNYNEQFF
j_gene: TRBJ1-1; d_gene: .; v_gene: TRBV5-1; abundance: .; CDR3nt: TGCGCCAGCAGCTTGGTTGGGGAGTCGGCCACTGAAGCTTTCTTT; CDR3aa: CASSLVGESATEAFF
j_gene: TRBJ1-2; d_gene: .; v_gene: TRBV5-8; abundance: once; CDR3nt: TGTGCCAGCAGCTTGACAGGACTTGGAGACTATGGCTACACCTTC; CDR3aa: CASSLTGLGDYGYTF
j_gene: TRBJ1-5; d_gene: TRBD1; v_gene: TRBV6-1; abundance: .; CDR3nt: TGTGCCAGCAGGCCAGACAGGGAGCAGCCCCAGCATTTT; CDR3aa: CASRPDREQPQHF
j_gene: TRBJ2-3; d_gene: .; v_gene: TRBV7-8; abundance: .; CDR3nt: TGTGCCAGCAGCTTAGCGCCCCCAGATACGCAGTATTTT; CDR3aa: CASSLAPPDTQYF
j_gene: TRBJ2-7; d_gene: .; v_gene: TRBV11-2; abundance: .; CDR3nt: TGTGCCAGCAGTGTGTGGGGGGCCTCCTACGAGCAGTACTTC; CDR3aa: CASSVWGASYEQYF
j_gene: TRBJ1-2; d_gene: .; v_gene: TRBV6-5; abundance: .; CDR3nt: TGTGCCAGCAGTGCCACCCTTAATTATGGCTACACCTTC; CDR3aa: CASSATLNYGYTF
j_gene: TRBJ1-1; d_gene: TRBD1; v_gene: TRBV5-1; abundance: .; CDR3nt: TGCGCCAGCAGCGCCACCCCCGGACAGGGCGCTGAAGCTTTCTTT; CDR3aa: CASSATPGQGAEAFF
j_gene: TRBJ2-5; d_gene: .; v_gene: TRBV5-1; abundance: once; CDR3nt: TGCGCCAGCAGCGGGGGCCCGGCAGGGGGAGGGGAGACCCAGTACTTC; CDR3aa: CASSGGPAGGGETQYF
j_gene: TRBJ1-4; d_gene: .; v_gene: TRBV11-2; abundance: once; CDR3nt: TGTGCCAGCAGCTTAGGGACAGTTGCAACTAATGAAAAACTGTTTTTT; CDR3aa: CASSLGTVATNEKLFF
j_gene: TRBJ1-4; d_gene: .; v_gene: TRBV29-1; abundance: once; CDR3nt: TGCAGCATCTCATGGGGGGTTAATGAAAAACTGTTTTTT; CDR3aa: CSISWGVNEKLFF
j_gene: TRBJ2-2; d_gene: TRBD2; v_gene: TRBV6-4; abundance: .; CDR3nt: TGTGCCAGCAGAAATCTAGCGGGGGGGCCCGGGGAGCTGTTTTTT; CDR3aa: CASRNLAGGPGELFF
j_gene: TRBJ1-1; d_gene: .; v_gene: TRBV6-5; abundance: .; CDR3nt: TGTGCCAGCAGTGGGGGCCGGAACACTGAAGCTTTCTTT; CDR3aa: CASSGGRNTEAFF
j_gene: TRBJ2-5; d_gene: TRBD1; v_gene: TRBV5-6; abundance: .; CDR3nt: TGTGCCAGCAGCTTGGTCAGGTCCCGGGACAGCGAAGAGACCCAGTACTTC; CDR3aa: CASSLVRSRDSEETQYF
j_gene: TRBJ2-2; d_gene: .; v_gene: TRBV6-1; abundance: .; CDR3nt: TGTGCCAGCAGAGGGGACACCCTCACCGGGGAGCTGTTTTTT; CDR3aa: CASRGDTLTGELFF
j_gene: TRBJ1-4; d_gene: .; v_gene: TRBV5-1; abundance: .; CDR3nt: TGCGCCAGCAGCTTGATGTCGAGCCACCGCGAAAAACTGTTTTTT; CDR3aa: CASSLMSSHREKLFF
j_gene: TRBJ2-2; d_gene: .; v_gene: TRBV7-3; abundance: .; CDR3nt: TGTGCCAGCAGCCCCGGTCCAGAGAAGACCGGGGAGCTGTTTTTT; CDR3aa: CASSPGPEKTGELFF
j_gene: TRBJ2-5; d_gene: .; v_gene: TRBV7-8; abundance: .; CDR3nt: TGTGCCAGCAGCTTAAAGAACCGGGAGACCCAGTACTTC; CDR3aa: CASSLKNRETQYF
j_gene: TRBJ2-1; d_gene: TRBD1; v_gene: TRBV5-1; abundance: .; CDR3nt: TGCGCCAGCAGCTTGGGGCAGGGGGTTAGGTATGAGCAGTTCTTC; CDR3aa: CASSLGQGVRYEQFF
j_gene: TRBJ2-7; d_gene: TRBD2; v_gene: TRBV2; abundance: .; CDR3nt: TGTGCTCGAGAGGGCGGGGGGGCCGGATCCGAGCAGTACTTC; CDR3aa: CAREGGGAGSEQYF
j_gene: TRBJ1-2; d_gene: .; v_gene: TRBV5-1; abundance: .; CDR3nt: TGCGCCAGCAGCTTGGTCCCAGGAAACTATGGCTACACCTTC; CDR3aa: CASSLVPGNYGYTF
j_gene: TRBJ1-2; d_gene: .; v_gene: TRBV10-2; abundance: .; CDR3nt: TGCGCCAGCCACGGGGAAGGGGGCTACACCTTC; CDR3aa: CASHGEGGYTF
j_gene: TRBJ1-2; d_gene: TRBD1; v_gene: TRBV19; abundance: .; CDR3nt: TGTGCCAGTAGTATACCCGGGACAGGGAAGGGCTACACCTTC; CDR3aa: CASSIPGTGKGYTF
j_gene: TRBJ2-7; d_gene: .; v_gene: TRBV5-1; abundance: .; CDR3nt: TGCGCCAGCAGCTTGGAAGGTGGCTACGAGCAGTACTTC; CDR3aa: CASSLEGGYEQYF
j_gene: TRBJ1-5; d_gene: .; v_gene: TRBV6-6; abundance: .; CDR3nt: TGTGCCAGCAGAGTAAATAGCAATCAGCCCCAGCATTTT; CDR3aa: CASRVNSNQPQHF
j_gene: TRBJ2-1; d_gene: .; v_gene: TRBV19; abundance: .; CDR3nt: TGTGCCAAGGACAGACGGAACAATGAGCAGTTCTTC; CDR3aa: CAKDRRNNEQFF
j_gene: TRBJ1-4; d_gene: .; v_gene: TRBV28; abundance: few; CDR3nt: TGTGCCAGCAAACTGGCGGGGGTGGAAGGACTGTTTTTT; CDR3aa: CASKLAGVEGLFF
j_gene: TRBJ1-2; d_gene: TRBD1; v_gene: TRBV13; abundance: once; CDR3nt: TGTGCCAGCAGCTCGGACAGGGGGCTTGAGGTGGACTATGGCTACACCTTC; CDR3aa: CASSSDRGLEVDYGYTF
j_gene: TRBJ1-3; d_gene: .; v_gene: TRBV4-1; abundance: .; CDR3nt: TGCGCCAGCAGCCAAGATCCGAGGGGCGAGTCTGGAAACACCATATATTTT; CDR3aa: CASSQDPRGESGNTIYF
j_gene: TRBJ2-2; d_gene: TRBD1; v_gene: TRBV11-3; abundance: .; CDR3nt: TGTGCCAGCAGTATGACAGGGAGTTCACCCGGGGAGCTGTTTTTT; CDR3aa: CASSMTGSSPGELFF
j_gene: TRBJ2-1; d_gene: TRBD2; v_gene: TRBV7-2; abundance: .; CDR3nt: TGTGCCAGCAGCTTAGCGCAGGGACTAGCGGGGGTCAATGAGCAGTTCTTC; CDR3aa: CASSLAQGLAGVNEQFF
j_gene: TRBJ1-6; d_gene: TRBD1; v_gene: TRBV6-1; abundance: .; CDR3nt: TGTGCCAGCAGTACCCCGGGACAGGGCCTCCACTTT; CDR3aa: CASSTPGQGLHF
j_gene: TRBJ2-2; d_gene: .; v_gene: TRBV7-8; abundance: .; CDR3nt: TGTGCCAGCAGCTTCCGGACACCGACGAACACCGGGGAGCTGTTTTTT; CDR3aa: CASSFRTPTNTGELFF
j_gene: TRBJ2-2; d_gene: .; v_gene: TRBV5-1; abundance: .; CDR3nt: TGCGCCAGCAGCGAGACAGGGAACACCGGGGAGCTGTTTTTT; CDR3aa: CASSETGNTGELFF